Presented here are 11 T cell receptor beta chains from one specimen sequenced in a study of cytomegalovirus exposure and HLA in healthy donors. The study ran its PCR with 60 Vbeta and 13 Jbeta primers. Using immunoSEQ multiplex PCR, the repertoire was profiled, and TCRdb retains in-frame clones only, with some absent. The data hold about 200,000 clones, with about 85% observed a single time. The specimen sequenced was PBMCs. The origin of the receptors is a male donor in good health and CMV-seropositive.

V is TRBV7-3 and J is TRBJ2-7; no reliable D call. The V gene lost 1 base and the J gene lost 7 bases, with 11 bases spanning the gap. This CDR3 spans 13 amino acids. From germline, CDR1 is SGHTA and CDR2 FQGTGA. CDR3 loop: CASSLNLGEEQYF. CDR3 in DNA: TGTGCCAGCAGCTTAAATCTAGGCGAGGAGCAGTACTTC.

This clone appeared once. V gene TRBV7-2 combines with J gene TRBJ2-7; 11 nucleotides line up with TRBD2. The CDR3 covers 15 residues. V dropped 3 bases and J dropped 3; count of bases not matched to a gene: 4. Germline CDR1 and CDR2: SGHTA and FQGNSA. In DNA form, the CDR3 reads TGTGCCAGCAGCTTTACTAGCGGGAGTAACTACGAGCAGTACTTC. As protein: CASSFTSGSNYEQYF.

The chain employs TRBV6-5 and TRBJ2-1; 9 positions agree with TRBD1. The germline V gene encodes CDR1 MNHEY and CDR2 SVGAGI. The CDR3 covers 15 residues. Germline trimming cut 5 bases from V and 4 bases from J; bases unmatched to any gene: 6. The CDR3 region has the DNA TGTGCCAGCAGTAGGACAGGGGACCCTTACAATGAGCAGTTCTTC. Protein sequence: CASSRTGDPYNEQFF.

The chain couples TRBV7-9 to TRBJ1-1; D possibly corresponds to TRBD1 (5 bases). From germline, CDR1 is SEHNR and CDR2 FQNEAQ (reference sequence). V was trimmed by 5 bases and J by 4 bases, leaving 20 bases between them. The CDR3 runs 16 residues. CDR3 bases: TGTGCCAGCAGCCCCCCATTGGGGGAGGTGAGCACTGAAGCTTTCTTT. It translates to CASSPPLGEVSTEAFF. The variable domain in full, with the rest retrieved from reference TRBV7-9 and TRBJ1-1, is DTGVSQNPRHKITKRGQNVTFRCDPISEHNRLYWYRQTLGQGPEFLTYFQNEAQLEKSRLLSDRFSAERPKGSFSTLEIQRTEQGDSAMYLCASSPPLGEVSTEAFFGQGTRLTVV.

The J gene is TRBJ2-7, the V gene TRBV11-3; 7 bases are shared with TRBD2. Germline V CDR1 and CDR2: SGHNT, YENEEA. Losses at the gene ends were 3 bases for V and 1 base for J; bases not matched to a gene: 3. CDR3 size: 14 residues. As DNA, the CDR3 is TGTGCCAGCAGCTTCGGGGGGAGATCCTACGAGCAGTACTTC. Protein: CASSFGGRSYEQYF.

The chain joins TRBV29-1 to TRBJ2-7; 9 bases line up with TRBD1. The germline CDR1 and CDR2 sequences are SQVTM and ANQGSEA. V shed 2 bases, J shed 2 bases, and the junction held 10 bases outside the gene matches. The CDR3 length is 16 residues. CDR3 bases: TGCAGCGTTGAACCCCACTCGGGACAGGGTACCTACGAGCAGTACTTC. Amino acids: CSVEPHSGQGTYEQYF.

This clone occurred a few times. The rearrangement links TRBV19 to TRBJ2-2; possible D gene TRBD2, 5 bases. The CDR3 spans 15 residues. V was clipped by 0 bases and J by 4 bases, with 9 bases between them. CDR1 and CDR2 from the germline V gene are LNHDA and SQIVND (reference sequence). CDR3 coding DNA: TGTGCCAGTAGTATAGAGTCCCGGGGCACCGGGGAGCTGTTTTTT. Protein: CASSIESRGTGELFF. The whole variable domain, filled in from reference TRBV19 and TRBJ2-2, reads DGGITQSPKYLFRKEGQNVTLSCEQNLNHDAMYWYRQDPGQGLRLIYYSQIVNDFQKGDIAEGYSVSREKKESFPLTVTSAQKNPTAFYLCASSIESRGTGELFFGEGSRLTVL.

Here the CDR3 reads CASKPVSATNEKLFF. In DNA form, the CDR3 reads TGTGCCAGCAAACCCGTGAGTGCAACTAATGAAAAACTGTTTTTT. This chain uses TRBV2 with TRBJ1-4; no clear D. The V end lost 7 bases, the J end lost 0 bases, and 12 bases lay between the germline ends. Germline V CDR1 and CDR2: SNHLY, FYNNEI. The CDR3 consists of 15 residues.

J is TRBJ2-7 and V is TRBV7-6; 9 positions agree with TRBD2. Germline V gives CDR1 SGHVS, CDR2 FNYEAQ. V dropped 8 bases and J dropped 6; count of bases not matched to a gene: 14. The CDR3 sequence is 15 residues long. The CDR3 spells CASQLIAGERAEQYF. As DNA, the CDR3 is TGTGCCAGCCAGCTTATAGCGGGAGAGCGAGCCGAGCAGTACTTC.

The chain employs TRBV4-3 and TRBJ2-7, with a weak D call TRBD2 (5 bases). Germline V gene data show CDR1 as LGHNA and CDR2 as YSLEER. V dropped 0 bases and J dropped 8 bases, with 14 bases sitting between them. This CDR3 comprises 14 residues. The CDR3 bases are TGCGCCAGCAGCCAAGATGGAGGTGGACTCAAGCAGTACTTC. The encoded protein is CASSQDGGGLKQYF.

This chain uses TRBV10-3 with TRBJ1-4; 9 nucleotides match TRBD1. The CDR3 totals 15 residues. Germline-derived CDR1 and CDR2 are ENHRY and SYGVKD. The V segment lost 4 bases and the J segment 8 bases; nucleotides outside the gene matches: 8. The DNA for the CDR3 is TGTGCCATCAGTGCCATACAGGGGGCGGAAGAAAAACTGTTTTTT. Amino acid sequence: CAISAIQGAEEKLFF.